Included here is one T cell receptor (beta chain) sequence, with context. V was trimmed by 5 bases and J by 0 bases, leaving 20 bases between them. The CDR3 is 18 residues long. CDR1 SEHNR and CDR2 FQNEAQ come from the germline V gene (reference sequence). Produced via immunoSEQ multiplex PCR; TCRdb's table is partial and in-frame only. Among some 190,000 clones listed, roughly 90% were seen once. The sample is drawn from a study of blood T cell repertoires in COVID-19. Study as a whole: Spain, Italy and the United States supplied samples that represented acute and convalescent COVID-19.

The sequenced material came from peripheral blood. The receptor was derived from a young man with active or convalescent COVID-19. The V call is TRBV7-9, the J call TRBJ1-5; D is ambiguous. The CDR3 protein is CASSTGDLAGGSNQPQHF. DNA of the CDR3: TGTGCCAGCAGCACTGGCGACCTAGCGGGAGGTAGCAATCAGCCCCAGCATTTT.